This TCR beta chain is drawn from a study of blood T cell repertoires in COVID-19. Trimming pared 0 bases from V and 1 base from J, leaving 13 bases between. The CDR3 contains 16 residues. Germline lookup yields CDR1 SGHRS and CDR2 YFSETQ. Measured with immunoSEQ multiplex PCR; TCRdb has only the in-frame clones, and not every one. The sample includes around 270,000 clones, around 88% of them seen just once. This clonotype was obtained from a man aged 25 to 40 with acute or convalescent COVID-19. The chain is built from TRBV5-1 and TRBJ1-1; D unresolved. Sequencing was performed on peripheral blood. In DNA, the CDR3 is TGCGCCAGCAGCTTGGCACCTGAAATGCGGAACACTGAAGCTTTCTTT. Translating gives CASSLAPEMRNTEAFF.